This T cell receptor (beta chain) was sequenced in a study of T-cell memory formation after mild COVID-19. TCRdb redid the calling of the 5' RACE reads with MiXCR, one entry per CDR3 protein. The repertoire holds under 450,000 distinct CDR3 sequences, over 13% seen once, with less than 25% in the top ten. This clonotype came up a few times. Germline V gene lookup returns CDR1 DFQATT and CDR2 SNEGSKA (reference sequence). The CDR3 consists of 13 residues. Trimming cost V 3 bases and J 3 bases; bases outside gene matches: 5. This chain connects TRBV20-1 to TRBJ2-7, with 7 bases lining up with TRBD2. The specimen was PBMCs or a T cell subset sorted from them (not recorded which). The receptor's source is a man younger than 35 who had mild COVID-19 (a few samples of this study predate the infection). Cell type and time point are not known. CDR3 amino acids: CSARPGGIYEQYF. Here the CDR3 DNA reads TGCAGTGCTAGGCCCGGGGGGATCTACGAGCAGTACTTC.